These 20 T cell receptor beta chains originate from one sample sequenced in a study of breast tumors, draining lymph nodes, adjacent tissues. TCRdb called the multiplex PCR reads again in MiXCR, with one record for every CDR3 protein. The data contain over 200,000 distinct CDR3 sequences, under 40% of them singletons. The lymph nodes were axillary draining lymph nodes from breast cancer patients. The sample comprised axillary lymph node tissue. The receptors stem from a female donor with breast cancer. Some clones in this sample may be carry-over from other donors' samples.

The chain is built from TRBV20-1 and TRBJ2-7; 9 bases are shared with TRBD2. Germline V CDR1 and CDR2: DFQATT, SNEGSKA (reference sequence). V lost 3 bases, J lost 2 bases, and 5 bases stayed unmatched. The CDR3 sequence is 14 residues long. The CDR3 DNA is TGCAGTGCTAGGCGGGAGGGCCTTGCCTACGAGCAGTACTTC. This translates into CSARREGLAYEQYF.

The rearrangement joins TRBV19 to TRBJ1-1, with 7 bases matching TRBD1. The V and J ends lost 6 bases and 0 bases, in that order; junction bases with no gene match: 19. CDR3 size: 19 residues. Germline CDR1 is LNHDA and CDR2 is SQIVND (reference sequence). This CDR3 reads CASSPPFDRVEGMNTEAFF. The CDR3 DNA is TGTGCCAGTAGCCCCCCCTTTGACAGGGTGGAGGGAATGAACACTGAAGCTTTCTTT.

This clonotype was seen only a few times. The conserved closing phenylalanine or tryptophan is absent in this CDR3, likely reflecting a read error. The DNA is omitted, as the CDR3 cannot be located on it reliably, and the CDR3 follows TCRdb's listing. The rearrangement uses TRBV7-2 and TRBJ2-3; TRBD2, the table's D call, lacks a check against the DNA. Counting both end residues, the CDR3 totals 13 amino acids. CDR1 and CDR2 from the germline V gene are SGHTA and FQGNSA. CDR3 residues: CASSPTRGNRLSL.

About this clonotype: A much larger clone differs by one base, so this may be a read error. The CDR3 nucleotides read TGCAGTGCTCACAGCTCCTACAATGAGCCGTTCTTC. As protein: CSAHSSYNEPFF. J is TRBJ2-1 and V is TRBV20-1; D is ambiguous. The CDR3 totals 12 residues. Germline V gene data show CDR1 as DFQATT and CDR2 as SNEGSKA (reference sequence).

In its sample, this clonotype was seen many times. The rearrangement joins TRBV20-1 to TRBJ2-1; 10 bases fit TRBD2. CDR3 length equals 14 residues. The V and J ends lost 5 bases and 6 bases, in that order; junction bases with no gene match: 7. The germline V gene encodes CDR1 DFQATT and CDR2 SNEGSKA (reference sequence). CDR3 protein: CSAPVVAGGNEQFF. The CDR3 DNA reads as TGCAGTGCTCCGGTGGTAGCGGGAGGCAATGAGCAGTTCTTC.

This clonotype was recorded many times. The rearrangement uses TRBV6-6 and TRBJ1-6; possible D gene TRBD1, 5 bases. CDR3 length: 16 residues. The germline CDR1 and CDR2 sequences are MNHNY and SVGAGI (reference sequence). V lost 4 bases and J 8 bases, leaving 18 bases between the germline ends. CDR3 DNA sequence: TGTGCCAGCAGTTCCCTTTTAGGCAGGGCTCATTCACCCCTCCACTTT. Translated, it gives CASSSLLGRAHSPLHF.

With regard to this clonotype: Lacking the conserved final phenylalanine or tryptophan, this CDR3 likely reflects a read error. No DNA is shown, since the ends of the CDR3 on it are uncertain; the CDR3 is the one TCRdb lists. V and J are TRBV6-5 and TRBJ1-6. The CDR3 region is 8 residues in length, termini included. Germline V gene sequence: CDR1 MNHEY, CDR2 SVGAGI. CDR3 sequence reads: CASSPVGS.

This clonotype came up once. J is TRBJ1-4 and V is TRBV7-2, with D tentatively TRBD1 (6 bases). Looked up from germline, CDR1 is SGHTA and CDR2 is FQGNSA. V lost 4 bases, J lost 7 bases, and 19 bases lay in between. This CDR3 has 16 residues. CDR3 DNA sequence: TGTGCCAGCAGCTCGGCGGGACACTTCGTCACTGAAAAACTGTTTTTT. It translates to CASSSAGHFVTEKLFF.

This clonotype was detected only a few times. The chain has TRBV7-8 and TRBJ1-1; D ambiguous. This CDR3 region has 13 residues. Trimming took 5 bases from V and 1 from J, leaving 8 bases between them. Per the germline V gene, CDR1 is SGHVS and CDR2 is FQNEAQ. CDR3 loop: CASSPAGNTEAFF. The DNA of the CDR3 is TGTGCCAGCAGCCCTGCTGGGAACACTGAAGCTTTCTTT. Full variable domain (missing parts from reference TRBV7-8 and TRBJ1-1): GAGVSQSPRYKVAKRGQDVALRCDPISGHVSLFWYQQALGQGPEFLTYFQNEAQLDKSGLPSDRFFAERPEGSVSTLKIQRTQQEDSAVYLCASSPAGNTEAFFGQGTRLTVV.

This chain connects TRBV19 to TRBJ2-4; 9 nucleotides agree with TRBD2. This CDR3 spans 16 amino acids. CDR1 and CDR2 (germline): LNHDA, SQIVND (reference sequence). V trimming: 4 bases; J trimming: 0 bases; junction bases outside the gene matches: 4. CDR3 sequence (DNA): TGTGCCAGTAGTACTAGACTAGCGGAAGCCAAAAACATTCAGTACTTC. Protein product: CASSTRLAEAKNIQYF. The full variable domain, rest sourced from reference TRBV19 and TRBJ2-4, is DGGITQSPKYLFRKEGQNVTLSCEQNLNHDAMYWYRQDPGQGLRLIYYSQIVNDFQKGDIAEGYSVSREKKESFPLTVTSAQKNPTAFYLCASSTRLAEAKNIQYFGAGTRLSVL.

This sequence joins TRBV19 and TRBJ2-5; D call uncertain. Germline V gene lookup returns CDR1 LNHDA and CDR2 SQIVND (reference sequence). The CDR3 loop spans 13 amino acids. Trimming left V 1 base short and J 5 bases short, with 8 bases between. For the CDR3, the DNA is TGTGCCAGTAGTATAGGGTCGCGGGAGACCCAGTACTTC. It specifies CASSIGSRETQYF.

The chain uses TRBV24-1 and TRBJ2-5, with 13 bases matching TRBD2. V trimming: 1 base; J trimming: 1 base; junction bases outside the gene matches: 2. The CDR3 spans 17 residues. Germline CDR1 reads KGHDR; CDR2 reads SFDVKD. CDR3 DNA sequence: TGTGCCACCAGTGATTTAGGGACTAGCGGGACCCAAGAGACCCAGTACTTC. It yields the protein CATSDLGTSGTQETQYF.

The sample holds many counts of this clonotype. This chain connects TRBV7-9 to TRBJ2-3, with TRBD2 matching 12 bases. Per the germline V gene, CDR1 is SEHNR and CDR2 is FQNEAQ (reference sequence). J was trimmed by 5 bases and V by 3 bases; bases with no gene match: 6. The CDR3 totals 16 residues. The CDR3 bases are TGTGCCAGCAGCTTCTCTAGCGGGAGGGGTATAGATACGCAGTATTTT. Protein sequence: CASSFSSGRGIDTQYF.

As to this clonotype: A single base separates this from a much larger clone, so it may be a read error. This chain uses TRBV5-6 with TRBJ1-4; possibly TRBD2 for D (5 bases). Judging by the DNA end, TRBJ2-2 fits better; the J call may be wrong. The CDR3 runs to 13 residues. The V gene's germline CDR1 is SGHDT and CDR2 YYEEEE. Here the CDR3 reads CASSLGLPGELFF. The CDR3 nucleotides are TGTGCCAGCAGCTTGGGACTACCCGGGGAGCTGTTTTTT.

This clonotype was seen more than once but under ten times. This chain uses TRBV7-9 with TRBJ2-1; TRBD2 is a possible D gene (6 bases). Germline lookup yields CDR1 SEHNR and CDR2 FQNEAQ (reference sequence). This CDR3 is 16 amino acids long. V gave up 5 bases and J gave up 3 bases, with 17 bases separating them. The CDR3 loop is CASSPGTYNNYNEQFF. The CDR3 bases are TGTGCCAGCAGCCCCGGGACTTATAATAACTACAATGAGCAGTTCTTC. The complete variable domain, with remaining parts taken from reference TRBV7-9 and TRBJ2-1, reads DTGVSQNPRHKITKRGQNVTFRCDPISEHNRLYWYRQTLGQGPEFLTYFQNEAQLEKSRLLSDRFSAERPKGSFSTLEIQRTEQGDSAMYLCASSPGTYNNYNEQFFGPGTRLTVL.

This clonotype was counted many times. This sequence joins TRBV28 and TRBJ2-5, with D possibly TRBD1 on 6 matching bases. CDR1 and CDR2 from the germline V gene are MDHEN and SYDVKM. This CDR3 is built from 11 residues. The CDR3 sequence: CAYREWETQYF. The CDR3 nucleotides read TGTGCTTACAGGGAGTGGGAGACCCAGTACTTC.

A remark on this clonotype: At one boundary the junction diverges from the germline segment, which might be a read error. The chain has TRBV6-5 and TRBJ2-5; D remains ambiguous. CDR3 size: 18 residues. Germline loops: CDR1 MNHEY, CDR2 SVGAGI. CDR3 in DNA: TGTGCCAGCAGTCACTCGAGAGTGTCCGGGCTCGCCGGGGAGACCCAGTACTTC. This encodes CASSHSRVSGLAGETQYF.

With regard to this clonotype: It may be a read error: a sequence one base away is much more abundant. This chain joins TRBV11-3 and TRBJ2-7; no firm D call. The CDR3 length is 15 residues. The germline V gene has CDR1 SGHNT and CDR2 YENEEA. Trimming removed 0 bases at V and 2 bases at J, with 11 bases between. CDR3 protein: CASSLENRAPYEQYF. CDR3 DNA sequence: TGTGCCAGCAGCTTAGAAAATAGGGCGCCCTACGAGCAGTACTTC.

This clonotype was recorded many times. J is TRBJ1-5 and V is TRBV4-1, with unresolved D. The CDR3 has 15 residues. Germline V lookup: CDR1 MGHRA, CDR2 YSYEKL. V was pared by 1 base and J by 3 bases, with 10 bases between. This chain's CDR3 is CASSQVEGNNQPQHF. DNA of the CDR3: TGCGCCAGCAGCCAAGTCGAAGGAAACAATCAGCCCCAGCATTTT.

The V and J genes are TRBV24-1 and TRBJ1-2; 9 bases are shared with TRBD1. CDR1 KGHDR and CDR2 SFDVKD come from the germline V gene. V was clipped by 4 bases and J by 4 bases; unmatched bases: 9. There are 16 residues in the CDR3. The CDR3 DNA is TGTGCCACCAGTGACCCGGGACAGGGTACCACCTATGGCTACACCTTC. This translates into CATSDPGQGTTYGYTF.